This TCR beta chain came from a study of Graves' ophthalmopathy and Graves' hyperthyroidism. The authors amplified TCR beta CDR3 regions, and they did so from RNA transcripts for repertoire sequencing. Second-round multiplex PCR came after a first-round RT-PCR that employed HTBI primers. TCRdb re-called the multiplex PCR reads with MiXCR, one entry per CDR3 protein. The table includes just over 400,000 distinct CDR3 sequences, around 21% detected once. V gave up 1 base and J gave up 0 bases, with 7 bases separating them. The CDR3 runs 13 residues. Germline V gene lookup returns CDR1 DFQATT and CDR2 SNEGSKA (reference sequence). This clonotype was recorded a few times. Stable hyperthyroidism meant no ophthalmopathy within 18 months of follow-up.

The TCR sequence derives from a woman under 30 with stable Graves' hyperthyroidism. The source material was peripheral blood. This rearrangement joins TRBV20-1 to TRBJ2-7; D not certain. For the CDR3, the DNA is TGCAGTGCTAGAGTAGTTCACTCCTACGAGCAGTACTTC. Its translation: CSARVVHSYEQYF.